Detailed here is one T cell receptor beta chain. The antigen is undetermined. This CDR3 has 15 amino acids. Per the germline V gene, CDR1 is MNHNY and CDR2 is SVGAGI (reference sequence). V lost 4 bases and J 0 bases, leaving 7 bases between the germline ends. The assay was immunoSEQ multiplex PCR, and TCRdb's table has in-frame clones only and misses some. The table records around 60,000 clones, approximately 91% of them present only once. This sample stems from a study of OX40 agonist ivuxolimab in advanced cancers. The wider study: Eligibility rules accepted prior anti-PD-1, anti-PD-L1 or anti-CTLA-4 therapy, and over 35% had some. Findings and limits, study-wide: The authors also found low normalized T-cell clonal expansion in some nonresponders.

The cohort excluded patients with autoimmune disease history or systemic immunosuppression. The sequencing here drew on CD4+ or CD8+ T cells sorted from blood, taken in a trial of the OX40 agonist ivuxolimab. The receptor was derived from an adult with an advanced solid tumor such as melanoma, head and neck, liver or kidney cancer. The chain links TRBV6-6 to TRBJ2-6; the D is unclear. The CDR3, as DNA: TGTGCCAGCAGTTCTCAGACCTCTGGGGCCAACGTCCTGACTTTC. Protein: CASSSQTSGANVLTF.